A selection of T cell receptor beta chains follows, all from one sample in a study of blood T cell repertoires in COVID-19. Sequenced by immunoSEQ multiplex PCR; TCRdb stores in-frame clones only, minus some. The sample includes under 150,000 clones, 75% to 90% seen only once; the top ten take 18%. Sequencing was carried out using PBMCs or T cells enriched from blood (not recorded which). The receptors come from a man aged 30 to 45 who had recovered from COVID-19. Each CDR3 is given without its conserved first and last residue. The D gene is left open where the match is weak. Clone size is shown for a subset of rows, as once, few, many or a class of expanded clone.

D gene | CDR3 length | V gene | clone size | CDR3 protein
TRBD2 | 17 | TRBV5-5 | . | ASSSGGLAGFAYSYEQY
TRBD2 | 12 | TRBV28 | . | ASSLAGGIGAQY
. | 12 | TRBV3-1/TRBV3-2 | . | ASSQANGGQGYT
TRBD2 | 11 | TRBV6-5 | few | ARLAGWTDTQY
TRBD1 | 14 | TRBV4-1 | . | ASSQGQGPSTDTQY
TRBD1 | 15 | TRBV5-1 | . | ASSTRTGTSGANVLT
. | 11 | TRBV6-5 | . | ASSSNRPGGYT
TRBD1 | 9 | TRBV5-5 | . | ASSHRDRGH
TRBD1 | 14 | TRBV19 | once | ASSRQGAGGANVLT
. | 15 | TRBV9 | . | ASSSPEGAALTDTQY
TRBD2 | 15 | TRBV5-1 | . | ASSLGLAGLYTGELF
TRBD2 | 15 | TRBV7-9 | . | ASSPKGTSRITYEQY
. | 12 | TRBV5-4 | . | ASSLDGSTYEQY
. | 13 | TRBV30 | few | AWSHARDSKYGYT
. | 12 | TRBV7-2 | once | ASTPGQPYNEQF
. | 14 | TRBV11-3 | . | ASSLGPDYLTDTQY
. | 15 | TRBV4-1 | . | ASSQPQQYSSTDTQY
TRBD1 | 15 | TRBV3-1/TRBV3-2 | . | ASSQDPGQGYSYGYT
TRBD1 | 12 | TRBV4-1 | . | ASSLRDREYEQY
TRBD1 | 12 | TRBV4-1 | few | ASSQGDSNYGYT
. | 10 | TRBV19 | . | ASSAGDIPLH
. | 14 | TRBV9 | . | ASSVVDTVSNSPLH
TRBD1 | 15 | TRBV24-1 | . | ATSDPTKQGFFYGYT
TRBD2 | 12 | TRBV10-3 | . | AISDDGRRNEQF
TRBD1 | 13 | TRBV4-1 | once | ASNPGTGFHQPQH
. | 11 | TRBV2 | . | ASSPELSGEQY
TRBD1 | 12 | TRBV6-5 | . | ASSYVGQGPGYT
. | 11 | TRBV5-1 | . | ASSFEGTGELF
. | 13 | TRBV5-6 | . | ASIERGALNYGYT
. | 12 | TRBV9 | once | ASSVDRADSPLH
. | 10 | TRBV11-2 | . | ASSFASNGYT
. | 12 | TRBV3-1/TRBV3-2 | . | ASSLRTENTEAF
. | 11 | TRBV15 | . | ATSRGSQTPLH
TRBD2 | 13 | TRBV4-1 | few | ASSLLAGHGNEQF
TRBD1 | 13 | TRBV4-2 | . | ASSRGQGNTGELF
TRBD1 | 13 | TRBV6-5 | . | ASSRTGIVYNEQF